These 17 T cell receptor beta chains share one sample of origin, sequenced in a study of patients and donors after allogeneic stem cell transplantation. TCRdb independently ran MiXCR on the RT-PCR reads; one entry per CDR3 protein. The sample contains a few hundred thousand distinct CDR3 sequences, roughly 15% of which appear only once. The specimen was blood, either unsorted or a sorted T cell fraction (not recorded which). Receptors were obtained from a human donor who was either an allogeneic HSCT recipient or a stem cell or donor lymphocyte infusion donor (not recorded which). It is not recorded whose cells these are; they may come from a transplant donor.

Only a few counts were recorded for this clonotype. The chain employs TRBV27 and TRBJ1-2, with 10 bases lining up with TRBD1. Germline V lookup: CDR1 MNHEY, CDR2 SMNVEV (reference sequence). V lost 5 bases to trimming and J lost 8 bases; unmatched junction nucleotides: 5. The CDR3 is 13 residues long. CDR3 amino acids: CASSPGQGYGYTF. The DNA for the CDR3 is TGTGCCAGCAGTCCGGGACAGGGGTACGGCTACACCTTC.

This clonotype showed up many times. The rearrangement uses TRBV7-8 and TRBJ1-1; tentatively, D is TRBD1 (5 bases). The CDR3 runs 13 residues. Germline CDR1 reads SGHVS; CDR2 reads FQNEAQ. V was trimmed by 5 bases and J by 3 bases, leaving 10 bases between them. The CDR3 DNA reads TGTGCCAGCAGCCCGACGGGGGACACTGAAGCTTTCTTT. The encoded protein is CASSPTGDTEAFF.

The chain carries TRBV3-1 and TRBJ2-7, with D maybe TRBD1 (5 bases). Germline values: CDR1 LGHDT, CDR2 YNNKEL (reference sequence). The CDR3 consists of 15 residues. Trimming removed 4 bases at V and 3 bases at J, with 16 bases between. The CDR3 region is CASSPTLQEIYEQYF. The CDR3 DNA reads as TGTGCCAGCAGCCCGACGCTACAGGAAATCTACGAGCAGTACTTC.

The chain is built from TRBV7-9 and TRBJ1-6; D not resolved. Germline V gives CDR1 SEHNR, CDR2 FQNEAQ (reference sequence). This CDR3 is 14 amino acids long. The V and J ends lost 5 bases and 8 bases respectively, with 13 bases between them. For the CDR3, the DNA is TGTGCCAGCAGCCGGTCCTCCTTGGATTCACCCCTCCACTTT. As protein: CASSRSSLDSPLHF.

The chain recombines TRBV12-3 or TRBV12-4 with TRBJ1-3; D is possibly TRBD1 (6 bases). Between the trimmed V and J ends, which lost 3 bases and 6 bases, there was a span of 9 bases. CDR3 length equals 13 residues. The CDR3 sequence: CASSFGQKNTIYF. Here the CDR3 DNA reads TGTGCCAGCAGTTTCGGACAGAAAAACACCATATATTTT.

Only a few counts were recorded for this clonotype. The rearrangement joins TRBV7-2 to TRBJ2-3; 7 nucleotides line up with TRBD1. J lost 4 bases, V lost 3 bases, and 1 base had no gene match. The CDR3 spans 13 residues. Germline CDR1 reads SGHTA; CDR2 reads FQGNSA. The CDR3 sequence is CASSLQGADTQYF. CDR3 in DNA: TGTGCCAGCAGCTTGCAGGGGGCAGATACGCAGTATTTT.

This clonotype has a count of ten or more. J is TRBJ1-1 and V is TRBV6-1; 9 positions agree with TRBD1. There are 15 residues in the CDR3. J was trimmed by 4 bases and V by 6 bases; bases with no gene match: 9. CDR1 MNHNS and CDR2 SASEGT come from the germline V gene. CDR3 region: CASRSPGQGITEAFF. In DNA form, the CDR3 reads TGTGCCAGCAGATCACCGGGACAGGGAATCACTGAAGCTTTCTTT.

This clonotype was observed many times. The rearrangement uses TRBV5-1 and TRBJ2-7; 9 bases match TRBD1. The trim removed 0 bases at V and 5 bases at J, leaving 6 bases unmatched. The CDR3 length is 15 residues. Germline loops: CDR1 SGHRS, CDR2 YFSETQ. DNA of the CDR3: TGCGCCAGCAGCTTGGTCGGGACAGGGATCGACGAGCAGTACTTC. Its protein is CASSLVGTGIDEQYF.

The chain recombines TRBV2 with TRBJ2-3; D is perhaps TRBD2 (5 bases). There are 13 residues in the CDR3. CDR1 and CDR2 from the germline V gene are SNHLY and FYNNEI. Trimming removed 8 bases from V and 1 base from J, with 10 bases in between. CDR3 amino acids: CASGRSGTDTQYF. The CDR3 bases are TGTGCCAGCGGGAGAAGCGGCACAGATACGCAGTATTTT.

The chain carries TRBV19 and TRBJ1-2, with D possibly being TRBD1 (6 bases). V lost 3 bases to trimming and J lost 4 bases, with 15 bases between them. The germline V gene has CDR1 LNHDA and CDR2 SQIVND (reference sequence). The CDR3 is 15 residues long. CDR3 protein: CASSMDPGQTYGYTF. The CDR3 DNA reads TGTGCCAGTAGTATGGATCCAGGACAGACCTATGGCTACACCTTC.

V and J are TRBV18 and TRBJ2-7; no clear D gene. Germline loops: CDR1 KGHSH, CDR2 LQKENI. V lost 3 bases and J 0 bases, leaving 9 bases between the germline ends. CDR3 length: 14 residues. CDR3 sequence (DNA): TGTGCCAGCTCACCCAACGGATTCTCCTACGAGCAGTACTTC. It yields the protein CASSPNGFSYEQYF.

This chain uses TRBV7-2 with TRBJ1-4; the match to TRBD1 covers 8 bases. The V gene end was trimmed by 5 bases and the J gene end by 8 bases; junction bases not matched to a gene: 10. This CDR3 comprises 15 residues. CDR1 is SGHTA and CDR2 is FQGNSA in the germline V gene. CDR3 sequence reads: CASSLHGTGHEKLFF. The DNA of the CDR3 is TGTGCCAGCAGCCTCCATGGGACAGGACACGAAAAACTGTTTTTT.

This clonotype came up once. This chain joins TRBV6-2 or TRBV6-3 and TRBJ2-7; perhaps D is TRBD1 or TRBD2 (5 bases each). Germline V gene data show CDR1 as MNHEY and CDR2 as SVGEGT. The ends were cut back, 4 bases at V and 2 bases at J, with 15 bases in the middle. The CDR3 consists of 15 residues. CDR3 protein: CASSLDPGPPYEQYF. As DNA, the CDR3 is TGTGCCAGCAGTTTAGACCCGGGACCACCCTACGAGCAGTACTTC.

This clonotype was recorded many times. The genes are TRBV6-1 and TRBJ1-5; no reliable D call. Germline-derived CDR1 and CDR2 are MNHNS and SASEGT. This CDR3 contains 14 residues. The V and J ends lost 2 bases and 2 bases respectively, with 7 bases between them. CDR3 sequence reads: CASSERAGNQPQHF. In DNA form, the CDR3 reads TGTGCCAGCAGTGAAAGGGCGGGCAATCAGCCCCAGCATTTT.

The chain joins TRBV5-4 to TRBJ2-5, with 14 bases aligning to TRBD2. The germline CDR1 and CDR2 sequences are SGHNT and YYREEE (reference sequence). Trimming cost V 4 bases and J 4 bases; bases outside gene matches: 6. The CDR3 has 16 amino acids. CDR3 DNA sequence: TGTGCCAGCAGCCCGGGACTAGCGGGGGAGAGAGAGACCCAGTACTTC. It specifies CASSPGLAGERETQYF. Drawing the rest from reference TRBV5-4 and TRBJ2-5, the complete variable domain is ETGVTQSPTHLIKTRGQQVTLRCSSQSGHNTVSWYQQALGQGPQFIFQYYREEENGRGNFPPRFSGLQFPNYSSELNVNALELDDSALYLCASSPGLAGERETQYFGPGTRLLVL.

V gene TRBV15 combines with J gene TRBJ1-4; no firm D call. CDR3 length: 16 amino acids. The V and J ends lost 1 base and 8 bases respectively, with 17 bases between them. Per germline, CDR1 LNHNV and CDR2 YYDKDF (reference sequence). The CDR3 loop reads CATSRVGPAVKEKLFF. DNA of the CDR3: TGTGCCACCAGCAGAGTCGGCCCCGCGGTCAAGGAAAAACTGTTTTTT.

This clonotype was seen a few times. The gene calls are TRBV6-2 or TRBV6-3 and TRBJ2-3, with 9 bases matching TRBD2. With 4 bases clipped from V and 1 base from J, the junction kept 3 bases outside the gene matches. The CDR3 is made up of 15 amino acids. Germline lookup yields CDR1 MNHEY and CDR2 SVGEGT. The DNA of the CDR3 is TGTGCCAGCAGTTGGCGACTAGCGGGCACAGATACGCAGTATTTT. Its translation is CASSWRLAGTDTQYF.